The rows below give T cell receptor beta chains drawn from one sample of a study of beta chain features in type 1 diabetes. Clones were sequenced by immunoSEQ multiplex PCR, and TCRdb holds only the in-frame ones, with some missing. The sample has about half a million clones; around 30% are singletons. What was sequenced was naive CD4+ T cells from blood. The receptor set was obtained from a man in his late teens or twenties in good health. Both conserved end residues are part of each CDR3. A D gene is named only where the DNA matches it firmly. The size entry is marked missing in some rows and otherwise reads once, few, many or a size class.

abundance	j_gene	v_gene	d_gene	CDR3aa	CDR3nt
-	TRBJ2-1	TRBV5-1	-	CASSLVGVNEQFF	TGCGCCAGCAGCTTGGTAGGGGTCAATGAGCAGTTCTTC
-	TRBJ2-5	TRBV7-2	TRBD2	CASSFGLAGYQETQYF	TGTGCCAGCAGCTTTGGACTAGCGGGTTACCAAGAGACCCAGTACTTC
few	TRBJ2-3	TRBV7-2	TRBD2	CASSLASGTDTQYF	TGTGCCAGCAGCTTAGCTAGCGGGACAGATACGCAGTATTTT
-	TRBJ2-5	TRBV7-6	-	CASSKPDGMGETQYF	TGTGCCAGCAGCAAACCCGACGGGATGGGAGAGACCCAGTACTTC
-	TRBJ1-2	TRBV19	-	CASSRGTDYGYTF	TGTGCCAGTAGTAGAGGAACAGACTATGGCTACACCTTC
-	TRBJ2-4	TRBV13	TRBD2	CASSRLTSGGPIQYF	TGTGCCAGCAGCCGGCTAACTAGCGGGGGGCCCATTCAGTACTTC
-	TRBJ2-2	TRBV29-1	-	CSGGQRYTGELFF	TGCAGCGGCGGACAGAGATACACCGGGGAGCTGTTTTTT
few	TRBJ2-1	TRBV10-3	TRBD2	CATLGGSGTESYNEQFF	TGTGCCACCCTGGGGGGTAGCGGGACTGAGTCCTACAATGAGCAGTTCTTC
few	TRBJ2-1	TRBV10-3	TRBD1	CAISNFGQESYNEQFF	TGTGCCATCAGTAACTTCGGACAGGAGTCCTACAATGAGCAGTTCTTC
few	TRBJ1-2	TRBV5-1	-	CASSLRDRGGYTF	TGCGCCAGCAGCTTGAGGGATCGCGGTGGCTACACCTTC
-	TRBJ2-7	TRBV7-8	-	CASSLAHSGGYEQYF	TGTGCCAGCAGCTTAGCACATTCCGGGGGCTACGAGCAGTACTTC
-	TRBJ2-1	TRBV9	TRBD1	CASSGSRDRGYKEQFF	TGTGCCAGCAGCGGATCCCGGGACAGGGGGTACAAGGAGCAGTTCTTC
-	TRBJ2-7	TRBV30	TRBD2	CAWSVGTSAISYEQYF	TGTGCCTGGAGTGTGGGGACTAGCGCGATCTCCTACGAGCAGTACTTC
few	TRBJ2-1	TRBV2	TRBD2	CASSISGSVYNEQFF	TGTGCCAGCAGTATAAGCGGGAGCGTCTACAATGAGCAGTTCTTC
-	TRBJ2-1	TRBV6-1	-	CASSYSGSVSREQFF	TGTGCCAGCAGCTACAGCGGGTCGGTTTCTCGGGAGCAGTTCTTC
-	TRBJ2-7	TRBV10-3	-	CAISRARDGTYEQYF	TGTGCCATCAGTCGCGCTCGGGACGGAACCTACGAGCAGTACTTC
-	TRBJ1-2	TRBV6-5	-	CASSPPAGLVSGYTF	TGTGCCAGCAGCCCTCCGGCGGGACTCGTCTCGGGCTACACCTTC
-	TRBJ1-1	TRBV30	-	CASARGITEAFF	TGTGCCTCCGCCCGGGGGATCACTGAAGCTTTCTTT
-	TRBJ2-3	TRBV7-9	-	CASSLALGIHTQYF	TGTGCCAGCAGCTTAGCTTTGGGGATCCATACGCAGTATTTT
few	TRBJ2-5	TRBV7-7	-	CASSSARHSQETQYF	TGTGCCAGCAGCTCCGCTAGGCATTCCCAAGAGACCCAGTACTTC
-	TRBJ2-1	TRBV14	-	CASSPFQLVYNEQFF	TGTGCCAGCAGCCCTTTTCAACTAGTCTACAATGAGCAGTTCTTC
-	TRBJ1-2	TRBV7-8	-	CASSLGDTNYGYTF	TGTGCCAGCAGCCTGGGGGACACCAACTATGGCTACACCTTC
-	TRBJ2-4	TRBV2	-	CASSYQFDQYF	TGTGCCAGCAGCTACCAATTCGATCAGTACTTC
once	TRBJ2-1	TRBV28	-	CASSPRRGDYNEQFF	TGTGCCAGCAGCCCCCGCCGAGGGGATTACAATGAGCAGTTCTTC
few	TRBJ2-7	TRBV7-9	TRBD2	CASSLAGLAYEQYF	TGTGCCAGCAGCTTGGCGGGACTAGCCTACGAGCAGTACTTC
few	TRBJ1-2	TRBV4-2	-	CASSQDEIQVEYF	TGTGCCAGCAGCCAAGATGAGATTCAGGTCGAGTACTTC
-	TRBJ2-4	TRBV30	-	CAWKVPGAKNIQYF	TGTGCCTGGAAGGTCCCGGGGGCCAAAAACATTCAGTACTTC
few	TRBJ2-3	TRBV30	TRBD2	CAWSGTSGSVDTQYF	TGTGCCTGGAGTGGGACTAGCGGGAGTGTCGATACGCAGTATTTT
-	TRBJ2-7	TRBV6-1	TRBD2	CASRPLAGVPYEQYF	TGTGCCAGCAGGCCCCTAGCGGGAGTTCCCTACGAGCAGTACTTC
-	TRBJ2-1	TRBV11-2	-	CASSLGGSSYNEQFF	TGTGCCAGCAGCTTAGGAGGGAGCTCCTACAATGAGCAGTTCTTC
-	TRBJ2-3	TRBV14	-	CASSLTTGATDTQYF	TGTGCCAGCAGCCTTACAACGGGAGCGACAGATACGCAGTATTTT
few	TRBJ2-3	TRBV9	-	CASSVAADTQYF	TGTGCCAGCAGCGTAGCGGCAGATACGCAGTATTTT
-	TRBJ2-3	TRBV7-6	-	CASSLGLPTDTQYF	TGTGCCAGCAGCTTGGGCCTACCCACAGATACGCAGTATTTT
-	TRBJ2-5	TRBV14	-	CASSQGGGPGETQYF	TGTGCCAGCAGCCAAGGTGGCGGCCCCGGGGAGACCCAGTACTTC
few	TRBJ1-2	TRBV2	-	CASSEDEAGYTF	TGTGCCAGCAGTGAGGATGAGGCTGGCTACACCTTC
few	TRBJ2-7	TRBV29-1	-	CSVLRDGLDEQYF	TGCAGCGTTCTCCGGGACGGGTTGGACGAGCAGTACTTC
-	TRBJ1-3	TRBV10-3	-	CAISQGSGNTIYF	TGTGCCATCAGTCAGGGATCCGGAAACACCATATATTTT
few	TRBJ2-7	TRBV18	TRBD1	CASSPYPGTGSYEQYF	TGTGCCAGCTCCCCTTACCCCGGGACAGGCTCCTACGAGCAGTACTTC
few	TRBJ2-7	TRBV7-2	-	CASSFRDPSSYEQYF	TGTGCCAGCAGTTTTCGGGACCCGAGTTCCTACGAGCAGTACTTC
few	TRBJ2-3	TRBV9	TRBD1	CASSEVDRSTDTQYF	TGTGCCAGCAGCGAGGTGGACAGGAGCACAGATACGCAGTATTTT
-	TRBJ2-1	TRBV10-3	TRBD1	CAIRGQGAFNEQFF	TGTGCCATCAGAGGACAGGGGGCGTTTAATGAGCAGTTCTTC
-	TRBJ2-3	TRBV9	-	CASRTSGHTDTQYF	TGTGCCAGCAGGACCAGCGGCCACACAGATACGCAGTATTTT
few	TRBJ2-1	TRBV9	TRBD2	CASSFLPGGSSYNEQFF	TGTGCCAGCAGCTTCCTACCGGGAGGCAGCTCCTACAATGAGCAGTTCTTC
few	TRBJ1-1	TRBV30	-	CAWSLGARDTEAFF	TGTGCCTGGAGTTTGGGGGCGCGGGACACTGAAGCTTTCTTT
-	TRBJ1-3	TRBV30	-	CASLAYSGNTIYF	TGTGCCTCACTTGCCTACTCTGGAAACACCATATATTTT
once	TRBJ2-2	TRBV7-9	-	CASSLSGANTGELFF	TGTGCCAGCAGCCTTAGCGGAGCGAACACCGGGGAGCTGTTTTTT
few	TRBJ2-5	TRBV7-9	-	CASSLVGSGTTQYF	TGTGCCAGCAGCTTAGTAGGTAGCGGTACGACCCAGTACTTC
once	TRBJ2-3	TRBV10-3	-	CATGMYTDTQYF	TGTGCCACCGGGATGTACACAGATACGCAGTATTTT
few	TRBJ2-5	TRBV9	TRBD2	CASSVDGLAGYQETQYF	TGTGCCAGCAGCGTAGATGGACTAGCGGGATACCAAGAGACCCAGTACTTC
-	TRBJ1-2	TRBV7-2	TRBD1	CASSSQTGANGYTF	TGTGCCAGCAGCTCCCAGACAGGGGCAAATGGCTACACCTTC
-	TRBJ2-1	TRBV14	-	CASSYYRGGSYNEQFF	TGTGCCAGCAGCTATTACAGGGGAGGCTCCTACAATGAGCAGTTCTTC
-	TRBJ2-2	TRBV11-2	-	CASSLERTNTGELFF	TGTGCCAGCAGCTTAGAACGGACGAACACCGGGGAGCTGTTTTTT
-	TRBJ2-4	TRBV5-6	TRBD2	CASSPLAGLAKNIQYF	TGTGCCAGCAGCCCCCTAGCGGGGCTAGCCAAAAACATTCAGTACTTC
few	TRBJ1-5	TRBV29-1	-	CSVGEDNQPQHF	TGCAGCGTTGGAGAGGACAATCAGCCCCAGCATTTT
-	TRBJ1-2	TRBV15	-	CATSRDPVYGYTF	TGTGCCACCAGCAGAGATCCCGTGTATGGCTACACCTTC
-	TRBJ2-7	TRBV30	TRBD1	CAWSEARGREQYF	TGTGCCTGGAGTGAAGCCAGGGGGAGAGAGCAGTACTTC
-	TRBJ2-5	TRBV6-1	-	CASSEARRETQYF	TGTGCCAGCAGTGAAGCGCGGCGGGAGACCCAGTACTTC
-	TRBJ2-3	TRBV6-6	TRBD2	CASSSPSGRTDTQYF	TGTGCCAGCAGTTCCCCTAGCGGGAGAACAGATACGCAGTATTTT
-	TRBJ2-1	TRBV13	-	CASSVGGGAYNEQFF	TGTGCCAGCAGCGTTGGCGGCGGGGCCTACAATGAGCAGTTCTTC
-	TRBJ2-3	TRBV6-1	-	CASSEAGASTDTQYF	TGTGCCAGCAGCGAAGCCGGGGCTAGCACAGATACGCAGTATTTT